The 3 T cell receptor beta chains presented below share a single source sample, sequenced in a study of blood T cells in healthy people across ages. A second PCR, run for about 6 to 12 cycles, used a sample-barcoded 5' primer plus a J-beta primer mix. TCRdb itself ran the 5' RACE reads through MiXCR, one entry per CDR3 protein. Of roughly 680,000 distinct CDR3 sequences listed, approximately 50% are singletons. Specimen: blood. All receptors derive from a woman aged 55-75 years in good health.

This clonotype appeared once. The CDR3 does not end in the conserved phenylalanine or tryptophan, so this is likely a read error. The chain joins TRBV12-3 or TRBV12-4 to TRBJ2-3; D is unclear. There are 12 residues in the CDR3. Trimming took off 6 bases at V and 5 bases at J, with 9 bases between the two ends. Written as DNA, the CDR3 is TGTGCCAGCAGCAGGCCACGAGATACGCAGTATTCT. Translated: CASSRPRDTQYS.

As for this clonotype: Germline is not matched at one junction end, which may reflect a read error. The DNA of the CDR3 is TGCAGTGCTAGATTCGGGGGCCTGAACACCGGAGAGCTGTTTTTT. As protein: CSARFGGLNTGELFF. The chain uses TRBV20-1 and TRBJ2-2; TRBD1 or TRBD2 may be the D gene (6 bases each). The CDR3 length is 15 residues. CDR1 is DFQATT, CDR2 SNEGSKA, per germline (reference sequence).

The genes are TRBV27 and TRBJ1-1, with TRBD1 matching 7 bases. Germline V CDR1 and CDR2: MNHEY, SMNVEV (reference sequence). J lost 4 bases, V lost 6 bases, and 8 bases had no gene match. The CDR3 is made up of 14 amino acids. The CDR3 region has the DNA TGTGCCAGCAGCTACCAGGGGGTGGGCACTGAAGCTTTCTTT. Residues: CASSYQGVGTEAFF.